This T cell receptor beta chain was captured in a study of blood T cell repertoires in COVID-19. For the study at large: PBMCs, B-cell-depleted T cells, or T cells were the source of the cDNA or gDNA that made up the material.

TCRdb's table, derived via immunoSEQ multiplex PCR, lists solely in-frame clones and lacks some. The sample holds some 340,000 clones, 85% to 95% seen once. V was clipped by 4 bases and J by 3 bases; unmatched bases: 3. The CDR3 totals 14 residues. Germline assignment: CDR1 ENHRY and CDR2 SYGVKD. The study drew participants aged about 18 to 89 years from some 24 US areas. The TCR comes from a woman aged 25 to 39 who had been exposed to COVID-19. The V call is TRBV10-3, the J call TRBJ1-2, with 9 bases matching TRBD1. Input material: PBMCs or T cells enriched from blood (not recorded which). CDR3 protein: CAISGDRDDYGYTF. The CDR3 region has the DNA TGTGCCATCAGTGGGGACAGGGACGACTATGGCTACACCTTC.